These 22 T cell receptor beta chains were all obtained from the same sample, sequenced in a study of T cell changes during pregnancy in multiple sclerosis. Sequencing was performed with immunoSEQ multiplex PCR; in TCRdb, only in-frame clones are kept and a portion is missing. The data contain around 43,000 clones, about 91% of them seen just once; the ten biggest clones take up less than 0.8%. The sequencing used CD4+ T cells from peripheral blood mononuclear cells, collected before pregnancy. The receptors were sampled from a female donor with multiple sclerosis, enrolled in a pregnancy study.

This clone was seen once. The rearrangement links TRBV19 to TRBJ2-2; no definite D call. Germline V CDR1 and CDR2: LNHDA, SQIVND (reference sequence). V gave up 0 bases and J gave up 5 bases, with 13 bases separating them. The CDR3 runs to 16 residues. CDR3 residues: CASSIEKTAGTGELFF. CDR3 coding DNA: TGTGCCAGTAGTATAGAGAAGACCGCCGGGACCGGGGAGCTGTTTTTT.

The chain is built from TRBV6-5 and TRBJ1-4; 10 positions match TRBD1. Germline V gene data show CDR1 as MNHEY and CDR2 as SVGAGI. The length of the CDR3 is 15 residues. With 4 bases clipped from V and 8 bases from J, the junction kept 7 bases outside the gene matches. The DNA for the CDR3 is TGTGCCAGCAGTTTCGGGACAGGGGTAGAGGAAAAACTGTTTTTT. It codes for CASSFGTGVEEKLFF.

The chain joins TRBV2 to TRBJ1-2; 9 nucleotides agree with TRBD1. V lost 4 bases, J lost 2 bases, and 2 bases stayed unmatched. The CDR3 is made up of 14 amino acids. The germline gives CDR1 SNHLY, CDR2 FYNNEI. The CDR3: CASSGGTGNYGYTF. The CDR3 region has the DNA TGTGCCAGCAGTGGGGGGACAGGGAACTATGGCTACACCTTC.

A word on this clone: The germline gene is not matched at one end of the junction; a read error may be the cause. The same CDR3 can be traced to other DNA sequences in this sample. The chain couples TRBV7-9 to TRBJ1-1; D is perhaps TRBD1 (6 bases). CDR3 length equals 11 residues. Per the germline V gene, CDR1 is SEHNR and CDR2 is FQNEAQ (reference sequence). CDR3 DNA: TGTGCCAGTAGCTTACAGGGTCCGGCTTTCTTT. As protein: CASSLQGPAFF.

The DNA for the CDR3 is TGTGCCAGCAGTGAAGCCCCTAAATTAATCTACGAGCAGTACTTC. The encoded protein is CASSEAPKLIYEQYF. V and J are TRBV6-1 and TRBJ2-7; D not resolved. V lost 0 bases and J lost 3, with 12 bases in between. The germline V gene has CDR1 MNHNS and CDR2 SASEGT. There are 15 residues in the CDR3.

The rearrangement joins TRBV18 to TRBJ1-5; D call uncertain. The V and J ends lost 1 base and 6 bases respectively, with 7 bases between them. The CDR3 length is 13 residues. Germline V gives CDR1 KGHSH, CDR2 LQKENI. In DNA, the CDR3 is TGTGCCAGCTCACCACGGTCCAGTCAGCCCCAGCATTTT. Protein sequence: CASSPRSSQPQHF.

Concerning this clone itself: This specimen includes other DNA sequences encoding the same CDR3. This chain connects TRBV5-1 to TRBJ2-1; perhaps TRBD2 as D (6 bases). V lost 3 bases and J lost 2, with 12 bases in between. Germline V CDR1 and CDR2: SGHRS, YFSETQ. There are 15 residues in the CDR3. CDR3 sequence reads: CASSSMGGPYNEQFF. The DNA of the CDR3 is TGCGCCAGCAGCTCAATGGGAGGTCCCTACAATGAGCAGTTCTTC.

The sample holds one count of this clone. CDR3 residues: CASSRGLAGGAGELFF. CDR3 bases: TGCGCCAGCAGCAGAGGACTAGCGGGAGGAGCCGGGGAGCTGTTTTTT. The J gene is TRBJ2-2, the V gene TRBV5-1; 14 bases align to TRBD2. The germline V gene has CDR1 SGHRS and CDR2 YFSETQ. After removal of 4 bases from V and 6 bases from J, the junction contained 5 bases not matched to a gene. This CDR3 is 16 amino acids long. Full variable domain (rest looked up from reference TRBV5-1 and TRBJ2-2): KAGVTQTPRYLIKTRGQQVTLSCSPISGHRSVSWYQQTPGQGLQFLFEYFSETQRNKGNFPGRFSGRQFSNSRSEMNVSTLELGDSALYLCASSRGLAGGAGELFFGEGSRLTVL.

This clone occurred once. V usage is TRBV27 and J usage is TRBJ2-3, with D unresolved. Germline V gene lookup returns CDR1 MNHEY and CDR2 SMNVEV (reference sequence). The CDR3 spans 15 residues. Trimming took off 0 bases at V and 4 bases at J, with 11 bases between the two ends. This CDR3 reads CASSLSLLVADTQYF. The CDR3 bases are TGTGCCAGCAGTTTATCCCTATTGGTAGCAGATACGCAGTATTTT.

CDR3: CARHLSSYEQYF. The CDR3 region has the DNA TGCGCCCGCCACCTAAGCTCCTACGAGCAGTACTTC. The chain has TRBV10-1 and TRBJ2-7; no clear D. The ends were cut back, 11 bases at V and 0 bases at J, with 11 bases in the middle. The CDR3 covers 12 residues. Germline CDR1 reads WNHNN; CDR2 reads SYGVQD (reference sequence).

V usage is TRBV28 and J usage is TRBJ2-1, with TRBD1 matching over 8 bases. Germline V gene lookup returns CDR1 MDHEN and CDR2 SYDVKM. The CDR3 runs to 16 residues. The V gene end was trimmed by 4 bases and the J gene end by 6 bases; junction bases not matched to a gene: 11. The CDR3 sequence is CASSSGDRFFGNEQFF. CDR3 nucleotide sequence: TGTGCCAGCAGTTCAGGGGACAGGTTTTTTGGCAATGAGCAGTTCTTC.

This chain joins TRBV4-1 and TRBJ2-3, with 11 bases aligning to TRBD1. CDR1 and CDR2 from the germline V gene are MGHRA and YSYEKL. V gave up 2 bases and J gave up 4 bases; unmatched junction bases: 14. CDR3 size: 19 residues. The CDR3 spells CASSQKGQGAQGVADTQYF. The CDR3 bases are TGCGCCAGCAGCCAAAAAGGACAGGGGGCCCAGGGGGTGGCAGATACGCAGTATTTT.

This clone was observed once. The chain has TRBV6-6 and TRBJ1-3; 7 bases line up with TRBD1. Trimming at V came to 7 bases and at J to 3 bases, leaving 6 bases not matched to a gene. Germline V gene data show CDR1 as MNHNY and CDR2 as SVGAGI (reference sequence). The length of the CDR3 is 14 residues. The CDR3 DNA is TGTGCCAGCAATTCACAGGGGAATGGAAACACCATATATTTT. This translates into CASNSQGNGNTIYF.

The chain is built from TRBV5-4 and TRBJ2-3, with D possibly matching TRBD2 (7 bases). From germline, CDR1 is SGHNT and CDR2 YYREEE (reference sequence). Trimming stripped 0 bases from V and 2 bases from J, with 16 bases between. The CDR3 runs 17 residues. In DNA form, the CDR3 reads TGTGCCAGCAGCTTGGGTGGGAGGGGGATCGTCACAGATACGCAGTATTTT. As protein: CASSLGGRGIVTDTQYF.

The chain employs TRBV10-1 and TRBJ2-5; 7 nucleotides align to TRBD2. CDR3 length: 13 amino acids. In germline, CDR1 is WNHNN, CDR2 SYGVQD (reference sequence). After removal of 5 bases from V and 3 bases from J, the junction contained 3 bases not matched to a gene. CDR3 coding DNA: TGCGCCAGCAGTATGGGACTAAAAGAGACCCAGTACTTC. Its protein is CASSMGLKETQYF.

This chain links TRBV18 with TRBJ1-2, with TRBD1 as a possible D gene (5 bases). The germline gives CDR1 KGHSH, CDR2 LQKENI. V lost 1 base and J lost 6, with 9 bases in between. CDR3 size: 13 residues. CDR3 protein: CASSPRGSDGYTF. The CDR3, as DNA: TGTGCCAGCTCACCACGGGGCTCAGATGGCTACACCTTC.

This clone has just a few counts. The chain links TRBV7-9 to TRBJ2-7; 11 nucleotides match TRBD2. The ends lost 1 base at V and 2 bases at J; junction bases unmatched: 7. Germline V lookup: CDR1 SEHNR, CDR2 FQNEAQ (reference sequence). CDR3 size: 17 residues. DNA for the CDR3: TGTGCCAGCAGCTTAGGCCGGCCTAGCGGGAGGACCTACGAGCAGTACTTC. As protein: CASSLGRPSGRTYEQYF.

This chain links TRBV11-3 with TRBJ2-2, with TRBD1 matching 8 bases. J lost 7 bases, V lost 5 bases, and 6 bases had no gene match. The CDR3 sequence is 14 residues long. Germline V CDR1 and CDR2: SGHNT, YENEEA. For the CDR3, the DNA is TGTGCCAGCAGCCTCGGACAGGGTGGCGGGGAGCTGTTTTTT. Its translation is CASSLGQGGGELFF. The entire variable domain, with the rest obtained from reference TRBV11-3 and TRBJ2-2, is as follows: EAGVVQSPRYKIIEKKQPVAFWCNPISGHNTLYWYLQNLGQGPELLIRYENEEAVDDSQLPKDRFSAERLKGVDSTLKIQPAELGDSAVYLCASSLGQGGGELFFGEGSRLTVL.

The V gene is TRBV19, the J gene TRBJ1-5, with 8 bases matching TRBD1. Germline lookup yields CDR1 LNHDA and CDR2 SQIVND (reference sequence). CDR3 length: 14 amino acids. Trimming at V came to 7 bases and at J to 0 bases, leaving 2 bases not matched to a gene. CDR3 region: CASKDRGSNQPQHF. Written as DNA, the CDR3 is TGTGCCAGTAAAGACAGGGGTAGCAATCAGCCCCAGCATTTT.

This chain uses TRBV11-3 with TRBJ2-3; 9 nucleotides align to TRBD2. The CDR3 loop spans 15 amino acids. Germline values: CDR1 SGHNT, CDR2 YENEEA. V lost 5 bases and J lost 0; bases outside the gene matches: 3. In DNA form, the CDR3 reads TGTGCCAGCAGCGCGAGCGGGGGGAGCACAGATACGCAGTATTTT. Amino acid sequence: CASSASGGSTDTQYF.

This chain uses TRBV7-8 with TRBJ2-3; 7 bases map to TRBD1. Per germline, CDR1 SGHVS and CDR2 FQNEAQ. The trim removed 5 bases at V and 2 bases at J, leaving 7 bases unmatched. CDR3 length equals 15 residues. CDR3 DNA: TGTGCCAGCAGCCAAAACAGGGGACCCACAGATACGCAGTATTTT. It yields the protein CASSQNRGPTDTQYF.

The chain is built from TRBV7-3 and TRBJ2-1; D might be TRBD1 (5 bases). The length of the CDR3 is 16 residues. V was shortened by 2 bases and J by 0 bases, with 11 bases between the two germline ends. Per germline, CDR1 SGHTA and CDR2 FQGTGA. The CDR3: CASSLGASSSYNEQFF. CDR3 nucleotides: TGTGCCAGCAGCTTAGGGGCCAGCAGCTCCTACAATGAGCAGTTCTTC. Filled out from reference TRBV7-3 and TRBJ2-1, the complete variable domain reads GAGVSQTPSNKVTEKGKYVELRCDPISGHTALYWYRQSLGQGPEFLIYFQGTGAADDSGLPNDRFFAVRPEGSVSTLKIQRTERGDSAVYLCASSLGASSSYNEQFFGPGTRLTVL.